The 20 T cell receptor beta chains listed next were all sequenced from one sample in a study of naive and memory T cell subsets. The SP2 primer and nested alpha and beta constant region primers amplified ligated cDNA in four rounds. One entry per CDR3 protein results from TCRdb running MiXCR on the 5' RACE reads. The sample includes more than 50,000 distinct CDR3 sequences, 7.2% of them seen just once. A UMI-containing oligonucleotide was joined by 3' ligation to the TCR cDNA template. These receptors all stem from a male donor in good health.

This clonotype showed up many times. The chain's CDR3 is CASSLVGQGDNEQFF. In nucleotides, the CDR3 is TGCGCCAGCAGCTTGGTGGGACAGGGCGATAATGAGCAGTTCTTC. The chain couples TRBV5-1 to TRBJ2-1, with 9 bases identical to TRBD1. Germline loops: CDR1 SGHRS, CDR2 YFSETQ. The CDR3 is 15 residues long. Germline trimming cut 0 bases from V and 7 bases from J; bases unmatched to any gene: 5. The entire variable domain, with the rest obtained from reference TRBV5-1 and TRBJ2-1, is as follows: KAGVTQTPRYLIKTRGQQVTLSCSPISGHRSVSWYQQTPGQGLQFLFEYFSETQRNKGNFPGRFSGRQFSNSRSEMNVSTLELGDSALYLCASSLVGQGDNEQFFGPGTRLTVL.

Note on this clonotype: A much bigger clone sits one base away, suggesting this may be a read error. The chain recombines TRBV7-9 with TRBJ2-2, with a possible D match to TRBD1 (6 bases). The germline V gene has CDR1 SEHNR and CDR2 FQNEAQ (reference sequence). V lost 5 bases to trimming and J lost 5 bases, with 12 bases between them. The CDR3 runs 14 residues. The CDR3 DNA follows: TGTGCCAGCAGCCATGGGACATGGACCGGGGAGCTGTTTTTT. This translates into CASSHGTWTGELFF.

This clonotype appeared a few times. The rearrangement uses TRBV5-1 and TRBJ2-7; TRBD1 matches 8 bases. With V trimmed by 7 bases and J by 6 bases, 9 bases remained unmatched. Germline V CDR1 and CDR2: SGHRS, YFSETQ. CDR3 size: 13 residues. The CDR3 DNA follows: TGCGCCAGCCATACAGGACAGGGAAGCGAGCAGTACTTC. Protein: CASHTGQGSEQYF.

This clonotype came up a few times. The CDR3 bases are TGTGCCAGCATCCAACAGGGGGGCGACCACTACAATGAGCAGTTCTTC. Its protein product is CASIQQGGDHYNEQFF. The chain carries TRBV7-9 and TRBJ2-1; 8 nucleotides agree with TRBD1. The ends lost 7 bases at V and 3 bases at J; junction bases unmatched: 11. This CDR3 comprises 16 residues. Germline CDR1 reads SEHNR; CDR2 reads FQNEAQ (reference sequence).

This clonotype showed up many times. The V gene is TRBV29-1, the J gene TRBJ2-5; tentatively, D is TRBD2 (5 bases). Germline V gene sequence: CDR1 SQVTM, CDR2 ANQGSEA. V lost 4 bases to trimming and J lost 6 bases, with 9 bases between them. The CDR3 consists of 11 residues. CDR3 DNA sequence: TGCAGCGTTGCGGAGGCGCAGACCCAGTACTTC. Protein product: CSVAEAQTQYF.

This clonotype has a count of ten or more. This sequence joins TRBV20-1 and TRBJ2-2, with D possibly being TRBD1 (6 bases). This CDR3 contains 15 residues. Germline V CDR1 and CDR2: DFQATT, SNEGSKA (reference sequence). The germline V and J ends were trimmed by 0 bases and 0 bases, with 8 bases remaining between them. Here the CDR3 reads CSARDGTTNTGELFF. CDR3 sequence (DNA): TGCAGTGCTAGAGATGGGACAACGAACACCGGGGAGCTGTTTTTT.

On this clonotype itself: This sequence may be a read error, since a much larger clone differs from it by one base. CDR3 in amino acids: CASSSELSTDTRYF. DNA of the CDR3: TGTGCCAGCAGCTCGGAGTTGAGCACAGATACGCGGTATTTT. The genes are TRBV11-2 and TRBJ2-3; D gene unclear. In germline, CDR1 is SGHAT, CDR2 FQNNGV. This CDR3 is built from 14 residues. Looking up the rest from reference TRBV11-2 and TRBJ2-3 gives the full variable domain: EAGVAQSPRYKIIEKRQSVAFWCNPISGHATLYWYQQILGQGPKLLIQFQNNGVVDDSQLPKDRFSAERLKGVDSTLKIQPAKLEDSAVYLCASSSELSTDTRYFGPGTRLTVL.

This clonotype has ten or more counts. CDR3 coding DNA: TGCGCCAGCAGCTTGGATTTAACGGGACTCCTTGGTGAGCAGTACTTC. This gives the protein CASSLDLTGLLGEQYF. J is TRBJ2-7 and V is TRBV5-1; TRBD2 might be the D (6 bases). The germline V and J ends were trimmed by 0 bases and 7 bases, with 20 bases remaining between them. The CDR3 has 16 amino acids. CDR1 and CDR2 from the germline V gene are SGHRS and YFSETQ.

This clonotype was seen at least ten times. The chain carries TRBV3-1 and TRBJ2-3; 11 positions match TRBD2. J lost 4 bases, V lost 7 bases, and 10 bases had no gene match. Per germline, CDR1 LGHDT and CDR2 YNNKEL (reference sequence). The CDR3 runs 16 residues. CDR3 sequence: CASKRLAGGPADTQYF. The CDR3 DNA sequence: TGTGCCAGCAAGAGGTTAGCGGGAGGGCCAGCAGATACGCAGTATTTT.

This clonotype was seen repeatedly, ten times or more. The chain employs TRBV27 and TRBJ1-1; 9 positions match TRBD1. V was pared by 5 bases and J by 5 bases, with 9 bases of the junction left unmatched. The CDR3 covers 15 residues. Germline assignment: CDR1 MNHEY and CDR2 SMNVEV (reference sequence). CDR3 bases: TGTGCCAGCAGTCTCACAGGGGGCGCACGGACTGAAGCTTTCTTT. Protein product: CASSLTGGARTEAFF.

This clonotype was seen ten or more times. The chain couples TRBV5-8 to TRBJ2-1, with 12 bases identical to TRBD1. Germline assignment: CDR1 SGHTS and CDR2 YDEGEE. Unmatched junction bases numbered 3, after V lost 4 bases and J lost 4 bases. This CDR3 has 15 residues. CDR3 coding DNA: TGTGCCAGCAGCCGGGACAGGGGGCGTTACAATGAGCAGTTCTTC. It specifies CASSRDRGRYNEQFF.

This clonotype was seen a few times. This sequence joins TRBV10-3 and TRBJ2-2, with D tentatively TRBD1 (6 bases). Germline lookup yields CDR1 ENHRY and CDR2 SYGVKD. With 5 bases removed from V and 0 bases from J, the gap between germline ends came to 10 bases. The CDR3 is 15 amino acids. The CDR3, as DNA: TGTGCCATCAGTCCAGGACAGACGAACACCGGGGAGCTGTTTTTT. Its translation is CAISPGQTNTGELFF.

This clonotype came up a few times. The chain employs TRBV29-1 and TRBJ2-1; 9 bases are a match to TRBD1. The V and J ends lost 7 bases and 3 bases, in that order; junction bases with no gene match: 7. The length of the CDR3 is 14 residues. The germline CDR1 and CDR2 sequences are SQVTM and ANQGSEA. The CDR3 nucleotides are TGCAGCGCCCAGGGACAGGGATACTACAATGAGCAGTTCTTC. Residues: CSAQGQGYYNEQFF.

The gene calls are TRBV5-1 and TRBJ2-1, with D hard to call. V was pared by 3 bases and J by 6 bases, with 13 bases between. Germline CDR1 SGHRS, CDR2 YFSETQ. The CDR3 has 14 amino acids. CDR3 sequence (DNA): TGCGCCAGCAGCTCCCCTGACGGCACCAATGAGCAGTTCTTC. This gives the protein CASSSPDGTNEQFF.

The rearrangement links TRBV18 to TRBJ2-1; 10 bases are shared with TRBD2. V lost 3 bases and J lost 10; bases outside the gene matches: 12. The CDR3 runs 16 residues. Germline loops: CDR1 KGHSH, CDR2 LQKENI. This CDR3 is CASSPPFSGGAGEQFF. Here the CDR3 DNA reads TGTGCCAGCTCACCGCCTTTCAGCGGGGGGGCGGGGGAGCAGTTCTTC.

J is TRBJ2-1 and V is TRBV2; D possibly matches TRBD1 or TRBD2 (5 bases each). CDR1 SNHLY and CDR2 FYNNEI come from the germline V gene. The CDR3 runs 16 residues. The germline V and J ends were trimmed by 6 bases and 4 bases, with 19 bases remaining between them. The CDR3 DNA follows: TGTGCCAGCAGAGGGGAAGGACTCACGAAATACAATGAGCAGTTCTTC. This sequence encodes CASRGEGLTKYNEQFF.

The CDR3 sequence: CASSSQVLGYTF. The DNA for the CDR3 is TGTGCCAGCAGCTCACAGGTCCTTGGCTACACCTTC. The J gene is TRBJ1-2, the V gene TRBV11-2; the D gene is possibly TRBD1 (5 bases). CDR3 length: 12 residues. The V end was cut by 4 bases, the J end by 7 bases, with 10 bases between. CDR1 is SGHAT, CDR2 FQNNGV, per germline.

The table lists this clonotype with many counts. The chain has TRBV10-2 and TRBJ1-1, with 12 bases lining up with TRBD1. Looked up from germline, CDR1 is WSHSY and CDR2 is SAAADI. The CDR3 length is 15 residues. Trimming removed 8 bases from V and 5 bases from J; junction bases left unmatched: 9. The CDR3 DNA reads as TGCGCCAGCCTTACCGGGACAGGGGGCGAGACTGAAGCTTTCTTT. This sequence encodes CASLTGTGGETEAFF.

CDR3 amino acids: CSVQGANEQYF. CDR3 bases: TGCAGCGTACAGGGGGCAAACGAGCAGTACTTC. The chain links TRBV29-1 to TRBJ2-7, with TRBD1 matching over 9 bases. With V trimmed by 6 bases and J by 5 bases, 2 bases remained unmatched. Germline V gene lookup returns CDR1 SQVTM and CDR2 ANQGSEA. The CDR3 contains 11 residues.

This chain uses TRBV12-3 or TRBV12-4 with TRBJ1-4, with D tentatively TRBD1 (6 bases). The V end lost 2 bases, the J end lost 0 bases, and 10 bases lay between the germline ends. The CDR3 has 16 residues. Here the CDR3 reads CASSLPGAPTNEKLFF. The CDR3 DNA reads TGTGCCAGCAGTTTACCGGGGGCACCAACTAATGAAAAACTGTTTTTT.